This TCR beta chain was captured in a study of blood T cells in healthy people across ages. General study findings and limits: Among long-lived donors, naive CD4+ cells were more numerous and diversity higher than in aged donors.

Comments on this clonotype: Its antigen is currently unknown.

PBMCs were isolated at a quantity of at least 6.5 million per sample. Per sample, at least 5 micrograms of total RNA were extracted. Alongside a J-beta primer mix, a sample-barcoded 5' primer served in a second PCR lasting roughly 7 to 11 cycles. TCRdb independently ran MiXCR on the 5' RACE reads; one entry per CDR3 protein. This table has over 1,300,000 distinct CDR3 sequences, 45% to 70% appearing once. CDR3 size: 14 residues. From germline, CDR1 is SGHDN and CDR2 FVKESK. V was clipped by 4 bases and J by 5 bases, with 14 bases between them. The source of this sequence is a man younger than 30 in good health. The V call is TRBV14, the J call TRBJ1-2; D gene ambiguous. The sequenced sample was blood. CDR3 region: CASSPTPGAYGYTF. DNA of the CDR3: TGTGCCAGCAGCCCCACCCCAGGAGCATATGGCTACACCTTC. Using reference TRBV14 and TRBJ1-2 for the parts outside the CDR3, the full variable domain is EAGVTQFPSHSVIEKGQTVTLRCDPISGHDNLYWYRRVMGKEIKFLLHFVKESKQDESGMPNNRFLAERTGGTYSTLKVQPAELEDSGVYFCASSPTPGAYGYTFGSGTRLTVV.